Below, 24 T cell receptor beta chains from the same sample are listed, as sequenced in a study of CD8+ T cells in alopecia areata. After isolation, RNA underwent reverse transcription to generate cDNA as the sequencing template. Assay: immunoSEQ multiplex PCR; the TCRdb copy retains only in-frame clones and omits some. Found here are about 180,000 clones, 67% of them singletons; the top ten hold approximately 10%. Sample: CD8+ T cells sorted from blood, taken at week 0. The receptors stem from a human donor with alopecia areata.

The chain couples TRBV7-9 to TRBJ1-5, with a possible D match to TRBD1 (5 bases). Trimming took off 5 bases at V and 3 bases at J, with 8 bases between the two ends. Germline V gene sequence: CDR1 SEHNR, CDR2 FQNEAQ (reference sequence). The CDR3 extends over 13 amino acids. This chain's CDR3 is CASSEGTNQPQHF. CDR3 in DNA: TGTGCCAGCAGCGAGGGGACCAATCAGCCCCAGCATTTT.

The CDR3: CAWSRGTGSYNEQFF. In DNA, the CDR3 is TGTGCCTGGAGCCGCGGGACAGGGTCTTACAATGAGCAGTTCTTC. V and J are TRBV30 and TRBJ2-1; 9 bases agree with TRBD1. The germline CDR1 and CDR2 sequences are GTSNPN and SVGIG (reference sequence). The CDR3 runs 15 residues. The J segment lost 4 bases and the V segment lost 3 bases, leaving 7 bases of the junction unmatched.

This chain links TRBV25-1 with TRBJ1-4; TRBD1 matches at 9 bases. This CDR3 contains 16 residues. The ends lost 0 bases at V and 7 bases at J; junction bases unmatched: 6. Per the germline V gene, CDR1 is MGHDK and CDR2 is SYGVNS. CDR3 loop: CASSEYRGTGTEKLFF. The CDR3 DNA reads TGTGCCAGCAGTGAATATAGGGGGACAGGGACTGAAAAACTGTTTTTT.

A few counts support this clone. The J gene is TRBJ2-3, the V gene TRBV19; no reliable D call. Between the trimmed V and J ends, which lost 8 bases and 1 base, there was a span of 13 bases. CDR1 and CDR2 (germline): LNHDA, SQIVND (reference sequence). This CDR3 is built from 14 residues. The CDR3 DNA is TGTGCCAGTGGTGGGGTCCCCCGCACAGATACGCAGTATTTT. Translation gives CASGGVPRTDTQYF.

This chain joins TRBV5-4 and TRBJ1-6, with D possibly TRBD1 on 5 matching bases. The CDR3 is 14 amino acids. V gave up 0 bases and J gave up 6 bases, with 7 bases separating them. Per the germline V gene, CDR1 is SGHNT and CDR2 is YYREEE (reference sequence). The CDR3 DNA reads TGTGCCAGCAGCTTGGAAGGGGTTAATTCACCCCTCCACTTT. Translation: CASSLEGVNSPLHF.

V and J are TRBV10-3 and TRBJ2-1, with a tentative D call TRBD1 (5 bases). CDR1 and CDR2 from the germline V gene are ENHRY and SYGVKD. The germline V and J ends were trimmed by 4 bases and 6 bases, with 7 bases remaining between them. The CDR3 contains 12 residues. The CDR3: CAISGRGNEQFF. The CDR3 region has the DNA TGTGCCATCAGTGGTAGGGGCAATGAGCAGTTCTTC.

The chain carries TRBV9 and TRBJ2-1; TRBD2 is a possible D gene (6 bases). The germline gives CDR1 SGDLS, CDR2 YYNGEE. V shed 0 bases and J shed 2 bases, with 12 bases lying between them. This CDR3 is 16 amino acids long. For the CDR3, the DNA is TGTGCCAGCAGCGTAGACTCCGGGGGAGCCTACAATGAGCAGTTCTTC. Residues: CASSVDSGGAYNEQFF.

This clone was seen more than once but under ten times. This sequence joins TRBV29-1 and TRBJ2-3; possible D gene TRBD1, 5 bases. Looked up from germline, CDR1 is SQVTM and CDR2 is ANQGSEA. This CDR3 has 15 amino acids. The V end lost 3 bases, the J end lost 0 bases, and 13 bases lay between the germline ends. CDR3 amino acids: CSVDVWGSSTDTQYF. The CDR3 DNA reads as TGCAGCGTTGATGTGTGGGGCAGCAGCACAGATACGCAGTATTTT.

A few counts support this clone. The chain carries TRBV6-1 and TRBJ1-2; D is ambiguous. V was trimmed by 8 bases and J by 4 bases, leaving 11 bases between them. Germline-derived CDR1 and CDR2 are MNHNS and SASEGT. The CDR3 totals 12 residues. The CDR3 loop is CASEQMLYGYTF. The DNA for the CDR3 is TGTGCCAGCGAGCAGATGCTCTATGGCTACACCTTC.

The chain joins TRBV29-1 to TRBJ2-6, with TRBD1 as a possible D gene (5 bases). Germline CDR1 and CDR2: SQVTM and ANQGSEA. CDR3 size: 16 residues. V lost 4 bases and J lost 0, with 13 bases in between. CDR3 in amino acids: CSVVGHTGSGANVLTF. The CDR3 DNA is TGCAGCGTTGTAGGACATACGGGCTCTGGGGCCAACGTCCTGACTTTC.

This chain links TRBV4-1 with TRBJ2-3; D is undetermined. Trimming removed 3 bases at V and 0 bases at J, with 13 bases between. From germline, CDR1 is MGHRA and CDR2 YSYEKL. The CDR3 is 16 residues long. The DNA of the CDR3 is TGCGCCAGCAGCCACCCACAGCAGAGAAGCACAGATACGCAGTATTTT. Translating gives CASSHPQQRSTDTQYF.

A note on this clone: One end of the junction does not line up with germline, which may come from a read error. CDR3 sequence: CTSSAWFGPSYEQYF. The CDR3, as DNA: TGTACCAGCAGCGCCTGGTTCGGACCCTCCTACGAGCAGTACTTC. The chain has TRBV11-3 and TRBJ2-7, with unresolved D. CDR3 length: 15 amino acids. Germline loops: CDR1 SGHNT, CDR2 YENEEA. Using reference TRBV11-3 and TRBJ2-7 for the parts outside the CDR3, the full variable domain is EAGVVQSPRYKIIEKKQPVAFWCNPISGHNTLYWYLQNLGQGPELLIRYENEEAVDDSQLPKDRFSAERLKGVDSTLKIQPAELGDSAVYLCTSSAWFGPSYEQYFGPGTRLTVT.

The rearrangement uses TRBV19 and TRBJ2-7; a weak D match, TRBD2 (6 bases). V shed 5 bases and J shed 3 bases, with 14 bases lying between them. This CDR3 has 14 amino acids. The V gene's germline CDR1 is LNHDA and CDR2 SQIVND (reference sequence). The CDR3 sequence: CASSAVVGGYEQYF. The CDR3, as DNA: TGTGCCAGTAGTGCGGTTGTGGGGGGCTACGAGCAGTACTTC. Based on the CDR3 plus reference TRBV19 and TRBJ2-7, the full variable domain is DGGITQSPKYLFRKEGQNVTLSCEQNLNHDAMYWYRQDPGQGLRLIYYSQIVNDFQKGDIAEGYSVSREKKESFPLTVTSAQKNPTAFYLCASSAVVGGYEQYFGPGTRLTVT.

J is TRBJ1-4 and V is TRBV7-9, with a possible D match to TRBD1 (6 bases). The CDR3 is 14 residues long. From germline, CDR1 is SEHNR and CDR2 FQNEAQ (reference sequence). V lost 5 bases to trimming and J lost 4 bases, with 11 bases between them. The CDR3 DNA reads TGTGCCAGCAGCCTGACAGGCAATAATGAAAAACTGTTTTTT. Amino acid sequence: CASSLTGNNEKLFF. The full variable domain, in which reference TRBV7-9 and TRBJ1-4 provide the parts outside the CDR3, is DTGVSQNPRHKITKRGQNVTFRCDPISEHNRLYWYRQTLGQGPEFLTYFQNEAQLEKSRLLSDRFSAERPKGSFSTLEIQRTEQGDSAMYLCASSLTGNNEKLFFGSGTQLSVL.

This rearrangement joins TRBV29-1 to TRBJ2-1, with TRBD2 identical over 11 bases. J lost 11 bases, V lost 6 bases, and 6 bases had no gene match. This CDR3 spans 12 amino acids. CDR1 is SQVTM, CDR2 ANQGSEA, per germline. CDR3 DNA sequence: TGCAGCGTACCTAGCGGGGGGACGAAGCAGTTCTTC. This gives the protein CSVPSGGTKQFF.

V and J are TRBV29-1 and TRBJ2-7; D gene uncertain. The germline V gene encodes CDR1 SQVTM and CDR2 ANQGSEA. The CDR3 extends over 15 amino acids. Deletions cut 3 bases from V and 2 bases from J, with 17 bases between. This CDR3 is CSVDGVGKAPYEQYF. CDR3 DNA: TGCAGCGTTGATGGGGTGGGGAAGGCCCCCTACGAGCAGTACTTC.

This CDR3 is CATSRGRGYEQYF. The CDR3 region has the DNA TGTGCCACCAGCAGGGGCAGGGGGTACGAGCAGTACTTC. The chain links TRBV15 to TRBJ2-7; 7 bases fit TRBD1. The CDR3 is 13 amino acids. Germline assignment: CDR1 LNHNV and CDR2 YYDKDF (reference sequence). Losses at the gene ends were 3 bases for V and 4 bases for J; bases not matched to a gene: 3.

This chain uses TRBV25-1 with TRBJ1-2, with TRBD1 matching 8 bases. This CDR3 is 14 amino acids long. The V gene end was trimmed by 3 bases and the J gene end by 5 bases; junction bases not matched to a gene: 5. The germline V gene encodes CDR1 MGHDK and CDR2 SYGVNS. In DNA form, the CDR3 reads TGTGCCAGCAGTGATCCGGACAGGGAATATGGCTACACCTTC. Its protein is CASSDPDREYGYTF.

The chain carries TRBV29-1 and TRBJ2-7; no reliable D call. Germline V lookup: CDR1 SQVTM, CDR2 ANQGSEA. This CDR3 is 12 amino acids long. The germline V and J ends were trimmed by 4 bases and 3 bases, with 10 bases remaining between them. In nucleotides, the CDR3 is TGCAGCGTTGCTTGGAGAGACTACGAGCAGTACTTC. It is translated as CSVAWRDYEQYF.

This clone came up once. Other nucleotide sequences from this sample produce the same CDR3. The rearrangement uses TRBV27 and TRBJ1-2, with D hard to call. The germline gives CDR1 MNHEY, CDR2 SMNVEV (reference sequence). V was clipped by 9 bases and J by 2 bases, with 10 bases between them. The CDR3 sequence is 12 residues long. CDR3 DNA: TGTGCCAGTAGGGCCGCCAACTATGGCTACACCTTC. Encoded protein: CASRAANYGYTF.

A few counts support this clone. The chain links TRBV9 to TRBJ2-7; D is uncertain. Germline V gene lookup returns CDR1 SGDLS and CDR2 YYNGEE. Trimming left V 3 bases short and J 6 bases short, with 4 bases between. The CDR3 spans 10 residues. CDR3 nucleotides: TGTGCCAGCAGCGGGGGCGAGCAGTACTTC. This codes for CASSGGEQYF.

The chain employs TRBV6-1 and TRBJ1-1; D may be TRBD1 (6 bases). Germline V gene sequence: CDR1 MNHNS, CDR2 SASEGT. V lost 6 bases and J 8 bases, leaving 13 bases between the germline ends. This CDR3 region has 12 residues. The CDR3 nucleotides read TGTGCCAGCAGGTTAAGACAGGTCGAAGCTTTCTTT. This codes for CASRLRQVEAFF.

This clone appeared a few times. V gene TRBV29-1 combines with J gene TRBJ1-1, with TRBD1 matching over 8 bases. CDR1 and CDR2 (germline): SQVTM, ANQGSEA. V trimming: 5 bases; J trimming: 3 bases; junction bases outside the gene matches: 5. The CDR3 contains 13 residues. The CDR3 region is CSVRTGQDTEAFF. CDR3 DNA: TGCAGCGTTCGGACAGGGCAGGACACTGAAGCTTTCTTT.

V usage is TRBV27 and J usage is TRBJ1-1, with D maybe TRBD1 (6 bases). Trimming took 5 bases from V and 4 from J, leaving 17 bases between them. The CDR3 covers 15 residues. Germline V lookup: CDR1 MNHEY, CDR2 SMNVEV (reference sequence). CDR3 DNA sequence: TGTGCCAGCAGTCCCACCAGGGGAAAAAGCACTGAAGCTTTCTTT. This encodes CASSPTRGKSTEAFF.